This T cell receptor beta chain was identified in a study of PD-1 blockade in classical Hodgkin lymphoma. Across the whole study: Patients were treated with nivolumab at 3 mg/kg, and this was given intravenously every 2 weeks.

Points from the study as a whole: In CD4+ cells, TCR diversity went up significantly by C4D1, but in CD8+ cells it did not. Those achieving complete response showed baseline diversity like newly diagnosed patients.

As concerns this clone: The antigen is unknown.

Data came from immunoSEQ multiplex PCR; TCRdb stores just in-frame clones and leaves some out. This sample has 90,000 to 100,000 clones, with about four fifths found just once. There was relapse after autologous stem cell transplantation in every patient, and there was variation in brentuximab vedotin exposure. Germline CDR1 is LNHDA and CDR2 is SQIVND (reference sequence). The CDR3 length is 13 residues. The V gene end was trimmed by 4 bases and the J gene end by 2 bases; junction bases not matched to a gene: 2. The TCR originated in a human donor with classical Hodgkin lymphoma. The sequences come from peripheral blood mononuclear cells (PBMCs), collected before the second cycle of nivolumab. The chain carries TRBV19 and TRBJ2-7, with 7 bases that match TRBD2. CDR3 residues: CASSTGLAYEQYF. The CDR3, as DNA: TGTGCCAGTAGTACCGGACTAGCCTACGAGCAGTACTTC.